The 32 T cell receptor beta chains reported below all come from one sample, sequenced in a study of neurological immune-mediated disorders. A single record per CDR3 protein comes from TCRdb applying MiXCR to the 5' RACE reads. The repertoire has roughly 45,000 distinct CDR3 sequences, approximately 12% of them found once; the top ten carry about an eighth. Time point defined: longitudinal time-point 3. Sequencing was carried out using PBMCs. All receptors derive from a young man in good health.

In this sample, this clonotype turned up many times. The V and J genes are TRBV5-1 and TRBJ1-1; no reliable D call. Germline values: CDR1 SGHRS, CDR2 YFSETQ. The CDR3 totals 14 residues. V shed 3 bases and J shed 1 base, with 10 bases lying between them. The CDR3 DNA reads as TGCGCCAGCAGCTCATGGATTGAGAACACTGAAGCTTTCTTT. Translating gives CASSSWIENTEAFF.

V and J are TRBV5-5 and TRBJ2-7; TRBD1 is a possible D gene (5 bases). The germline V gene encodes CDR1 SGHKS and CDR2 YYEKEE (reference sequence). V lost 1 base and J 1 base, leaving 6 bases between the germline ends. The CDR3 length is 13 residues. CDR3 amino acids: CASSLTGSYEQYF. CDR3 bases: TGTGCCAGCAGCTTGACAGGATCCTACGAGCAGTACTTC.

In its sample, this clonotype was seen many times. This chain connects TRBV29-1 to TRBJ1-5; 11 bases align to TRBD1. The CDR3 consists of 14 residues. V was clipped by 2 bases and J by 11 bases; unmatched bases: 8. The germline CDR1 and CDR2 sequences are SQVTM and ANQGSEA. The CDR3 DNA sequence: TGCAGCGTTGAAACTGGACAGGGGGCCCCAGCCCAGCATTTT. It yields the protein CSVETGQGAPAQHF.

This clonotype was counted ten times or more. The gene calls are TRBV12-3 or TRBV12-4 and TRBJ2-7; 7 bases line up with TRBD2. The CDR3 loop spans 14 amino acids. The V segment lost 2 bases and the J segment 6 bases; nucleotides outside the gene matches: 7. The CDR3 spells CASSLWGRASEQYF. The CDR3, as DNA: TGTGCCAGCAGTTTATGGGGGAGGGCCTCCGAGCAGTACTTC.

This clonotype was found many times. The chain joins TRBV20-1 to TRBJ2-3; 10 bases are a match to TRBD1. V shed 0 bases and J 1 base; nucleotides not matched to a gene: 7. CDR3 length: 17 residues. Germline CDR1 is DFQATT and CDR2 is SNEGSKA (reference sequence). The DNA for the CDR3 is TGCAGTGCTAGAGATCCTAGACAGGGGGCCGGCACAGATACGCAGTATTTT. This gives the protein CSARDPRQGAGTDTQYF.

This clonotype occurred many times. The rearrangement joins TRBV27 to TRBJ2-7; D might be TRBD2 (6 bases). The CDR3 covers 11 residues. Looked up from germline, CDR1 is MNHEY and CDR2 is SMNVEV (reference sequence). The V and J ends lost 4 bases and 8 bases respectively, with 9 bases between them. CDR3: CASSSGVKQYF. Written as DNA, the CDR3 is TGTGCCAGCAGTTCGGGGGTAAAGCAGTACTTC.

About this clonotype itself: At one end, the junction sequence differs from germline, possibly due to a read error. Written as DNA, the CDR3 is TGCGCCAGCAGCTTGTATACATGGGAGGGCATTACGAGCTCCTACAACGAGCAGTTCTTC. Translating gives CASSLYTWEGITSSYNEQFF. This rearrangement joins TRBV5-1 to TRBJ2-1, with 7 positions matching TRBD2. CDR3 length: 20 amino acids. CDR1 and CDR2 from the germline V gene are SGHRS and YFSETQ.

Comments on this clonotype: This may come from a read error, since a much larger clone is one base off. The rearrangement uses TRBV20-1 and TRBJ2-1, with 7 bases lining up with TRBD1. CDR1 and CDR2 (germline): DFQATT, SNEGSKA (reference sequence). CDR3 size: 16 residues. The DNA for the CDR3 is TGCAGAGCTAAAGGGGACCGGGACAGTTCTTACAATGAGCAGTTCTTC. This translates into CRAKGDRDSSYNEQFF.

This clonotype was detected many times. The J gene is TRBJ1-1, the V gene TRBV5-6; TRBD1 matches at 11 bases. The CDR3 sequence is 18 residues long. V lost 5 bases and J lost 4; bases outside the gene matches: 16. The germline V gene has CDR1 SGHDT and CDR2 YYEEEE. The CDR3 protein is CASREGGTGGRSGTEAFF. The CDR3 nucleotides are TGTGCCAGCAGGGAGGGGGGGACAGGGGGAAGGTCGGGCACTGAAGCTTTCTTT.

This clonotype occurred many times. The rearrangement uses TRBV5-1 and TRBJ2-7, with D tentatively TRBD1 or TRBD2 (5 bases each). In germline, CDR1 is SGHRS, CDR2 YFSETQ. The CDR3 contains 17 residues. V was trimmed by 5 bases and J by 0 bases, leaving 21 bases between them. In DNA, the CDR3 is TGCGCCAGCAGGTTCTCTGTGGGGGAACGGACCTCCTACGAGCAGTACTTC. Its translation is CASRFSVGERTSYEQYF.

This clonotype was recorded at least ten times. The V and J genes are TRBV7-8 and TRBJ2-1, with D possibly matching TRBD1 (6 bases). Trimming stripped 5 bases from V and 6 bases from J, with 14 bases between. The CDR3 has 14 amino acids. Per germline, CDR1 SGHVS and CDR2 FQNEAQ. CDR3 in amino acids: CASSARGRANEQFF. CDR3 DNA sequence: TGTGCCAGCAGCGCGAGGGGGAGAGCCAATGAGCAGTTCTTC.

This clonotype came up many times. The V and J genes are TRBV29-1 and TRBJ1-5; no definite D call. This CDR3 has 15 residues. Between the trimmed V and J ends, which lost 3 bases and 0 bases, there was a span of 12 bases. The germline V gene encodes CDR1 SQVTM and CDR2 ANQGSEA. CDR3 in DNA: TGCAGCGTTGAGGTGGGCTGGGGTAGCAATCAGCCCCAGCATTTT. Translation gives CSVEVGWGSNQPQHF. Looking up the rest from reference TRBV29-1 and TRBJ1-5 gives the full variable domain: SAVISQKPSRDICQRGTSLTIQCQVDSQVTMMFWYRQQPGQSLTLIATANQGSEATYESGFVIDKFPISRPNLTFSTLTVSNMSPEDSSIYLCSVEVGWGSNQPQHFGDGTRLSIL.

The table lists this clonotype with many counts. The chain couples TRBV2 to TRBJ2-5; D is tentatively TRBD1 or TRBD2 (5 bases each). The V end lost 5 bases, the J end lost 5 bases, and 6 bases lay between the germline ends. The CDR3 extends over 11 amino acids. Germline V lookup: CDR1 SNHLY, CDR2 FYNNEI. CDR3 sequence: CASSWGETQYF. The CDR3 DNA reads TGTGCCAGCAGTTGGGGGGAGACCCAGTACTTC.

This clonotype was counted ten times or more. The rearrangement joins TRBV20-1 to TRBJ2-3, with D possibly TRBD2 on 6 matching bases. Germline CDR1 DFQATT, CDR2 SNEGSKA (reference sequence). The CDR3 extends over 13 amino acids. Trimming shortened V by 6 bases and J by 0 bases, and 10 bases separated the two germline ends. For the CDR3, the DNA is TGCAGTGCGGGAGGCCCTAGCACAGATACGCAGTATTTT. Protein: CSAGGPSTDTQYF.

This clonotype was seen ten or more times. CDR3 loop: CSVQSRGYMANEQFF. The CDR3 nucleotides read TGCAGTGTTCAATCCCGAGGGTATATGGCGAATGAGCAGTTCTTC. This sequence joins TRBV20-1 and TRBJ2-1, with D possibly being TRBD2 (5 bases). V was pared by 7 bases and J by 7 bases, with 23 bases between. Germline assignment: CDR1 DFQATT and CDR2 SNEGSKA (reference sequence). CDR3 size: 15 residues.

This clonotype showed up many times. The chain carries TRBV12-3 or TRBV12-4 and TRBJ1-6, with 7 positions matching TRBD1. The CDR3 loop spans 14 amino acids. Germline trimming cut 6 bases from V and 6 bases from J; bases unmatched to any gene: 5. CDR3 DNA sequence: TGTGCCAGCAGCAGGGACAGCCTTAATTCACCCCTCCACTTT. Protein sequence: CASSRDSLNSPLHF.

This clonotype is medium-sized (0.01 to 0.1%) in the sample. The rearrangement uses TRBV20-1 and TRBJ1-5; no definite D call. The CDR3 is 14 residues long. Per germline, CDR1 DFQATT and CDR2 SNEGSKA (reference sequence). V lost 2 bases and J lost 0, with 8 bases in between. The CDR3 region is CSARKDDSNQPQHF. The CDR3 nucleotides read TGCAGTGCTAGAAAAGATGATAGCAATCAGCCCCAGCATTTT.

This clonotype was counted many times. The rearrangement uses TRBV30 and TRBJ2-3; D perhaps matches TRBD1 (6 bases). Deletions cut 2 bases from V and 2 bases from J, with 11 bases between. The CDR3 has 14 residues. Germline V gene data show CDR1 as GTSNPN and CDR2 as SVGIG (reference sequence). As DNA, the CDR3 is TGTGCCTGGAGTTTTGGGGGCACCACAGATACGCAGTATTTT. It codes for CAWSFGGTTDTQYF.

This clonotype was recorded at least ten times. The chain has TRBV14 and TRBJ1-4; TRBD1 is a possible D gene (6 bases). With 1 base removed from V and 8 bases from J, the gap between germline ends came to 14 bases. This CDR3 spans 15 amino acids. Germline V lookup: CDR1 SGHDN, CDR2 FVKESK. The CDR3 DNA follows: TGTGCCAGCAGCCAAGCTGGGACAAGAGGGGAAAAACTGTTTTTT. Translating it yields CASSQAGTRGEKLFF. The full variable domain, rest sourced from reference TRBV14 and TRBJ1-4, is EAGVTQFPSHSVIEKGQTVTLRCDPISGHDNLYWYRRVMGKEIKFLLHFVKESKQDESGMPNNRFLAERTGGTYSTLKVQPAELEDSGVYFCASSQAGTRGEKLFFGSGTQLSVL.

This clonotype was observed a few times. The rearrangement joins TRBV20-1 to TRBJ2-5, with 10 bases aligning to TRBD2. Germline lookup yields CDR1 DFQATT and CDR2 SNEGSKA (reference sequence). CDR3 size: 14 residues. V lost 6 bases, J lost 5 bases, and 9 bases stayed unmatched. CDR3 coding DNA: TGCAGTGCAAGGCTGGGACTAGCGAGTGAGACCCAGTACTTC. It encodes CSARLGLASETQYF.

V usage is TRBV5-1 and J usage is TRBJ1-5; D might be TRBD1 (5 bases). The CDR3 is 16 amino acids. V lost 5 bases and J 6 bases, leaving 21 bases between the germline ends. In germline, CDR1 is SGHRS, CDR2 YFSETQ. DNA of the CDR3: TGCGCCAGCAGTAAACAGGCACTGGGCGAAGGTCAGCCCCAGCATTTT. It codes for CASSKQALGEGQPQHF. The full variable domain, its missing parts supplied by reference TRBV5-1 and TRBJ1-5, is KAGVTQTPRYLIKTRGQQVTLSCSPISGHRSVSWYQQTPGQGLQFLFEYFSETQRNKGNFPGRFSGRQFSNSRSEMNVSTLELGDSALYLCASSKQALGEGQPQHFGDGTRLSIL.

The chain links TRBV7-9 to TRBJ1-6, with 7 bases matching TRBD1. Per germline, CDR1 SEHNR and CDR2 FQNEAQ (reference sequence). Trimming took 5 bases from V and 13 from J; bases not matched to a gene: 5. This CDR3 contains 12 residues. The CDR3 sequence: CASSGTVSPLHF. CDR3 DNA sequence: TGTGCCAGCAGCGGGACAGTTTCGCCCCTCCACTTT.

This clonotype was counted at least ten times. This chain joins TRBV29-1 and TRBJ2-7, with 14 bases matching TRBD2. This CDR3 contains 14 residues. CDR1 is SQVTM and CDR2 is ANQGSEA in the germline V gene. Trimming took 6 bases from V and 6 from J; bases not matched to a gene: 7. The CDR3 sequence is CSVAPGLAGAEQYF. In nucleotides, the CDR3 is TGCAGCGTCGCCCCGGGACTAGCGGGAGCCGAGCAGTACTTC.

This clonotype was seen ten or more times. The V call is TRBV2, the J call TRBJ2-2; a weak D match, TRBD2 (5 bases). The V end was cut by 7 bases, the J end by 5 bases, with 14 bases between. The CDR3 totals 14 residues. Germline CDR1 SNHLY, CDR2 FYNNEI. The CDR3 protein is CASIGERGTGELFF. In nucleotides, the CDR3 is TGTGCCAGCATTGGGGAGCGTGGGACCGGGGAGCTGTTTTTT.

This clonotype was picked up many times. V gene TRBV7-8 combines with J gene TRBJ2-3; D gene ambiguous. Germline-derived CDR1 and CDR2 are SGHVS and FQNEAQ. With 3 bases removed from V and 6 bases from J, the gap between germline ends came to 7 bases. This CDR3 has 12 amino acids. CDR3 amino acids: CASSFLSDTQYF. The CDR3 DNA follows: TGTGCCAGCAGCTTTCTATCCGATACGCAGTATTTT.

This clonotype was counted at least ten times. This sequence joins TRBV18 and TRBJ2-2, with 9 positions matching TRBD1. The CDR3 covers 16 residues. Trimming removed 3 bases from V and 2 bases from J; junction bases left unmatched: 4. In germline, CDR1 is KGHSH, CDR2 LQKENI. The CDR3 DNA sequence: TGTGCCAGCTCACCGAGGACAGGGGTTAACACCGGGGAGCTGTTTTTT. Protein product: CASSPRTGVNTGELFF.

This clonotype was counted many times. CDR3 loop: CASSLRTSGLSSYNEQFF. In DNA, the CDR3 is TGCGCCAGCAGCTTGAGGACTAGCGGGTTGAGCTCCTACAATGAGCAGTTCTTC. The chain uses TRBV5-1 and TRBJ2-1, with 11 bases lining up with TRBD2. Looked up from germline, CDR1 is SGHRS and CDR2 is YFSETQ. Trimming removed 1 base from V and 0 bases from J; junction bases left unmatched: 6. This CDR3 has 18 residues.

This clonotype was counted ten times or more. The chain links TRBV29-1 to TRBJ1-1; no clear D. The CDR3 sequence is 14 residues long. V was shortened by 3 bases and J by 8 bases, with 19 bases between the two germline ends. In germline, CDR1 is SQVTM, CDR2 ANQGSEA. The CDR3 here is CSVEAIPGREEAFF. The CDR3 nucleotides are TGCAGCGTTGAGGCAATCCCCGGAAGGGAGGAAGCTTTCTTT. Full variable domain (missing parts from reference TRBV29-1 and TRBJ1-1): SAVISQKPSRDICQRGTSLTIQCQVDSQVTMMFWYRQQPGQSLTLIATANQGSEATYESGFVIDKFPISRPNLTFSTLTVSNMSPEDSSIYLCSVEAIPGREEAFFGQGTRLTVV.

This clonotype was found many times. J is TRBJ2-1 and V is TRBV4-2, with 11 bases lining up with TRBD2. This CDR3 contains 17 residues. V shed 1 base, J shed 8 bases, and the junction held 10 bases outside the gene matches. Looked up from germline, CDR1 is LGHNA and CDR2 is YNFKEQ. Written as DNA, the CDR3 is TGTGCCAGCAGCCAAGGAATAGGACTAGCGGGTCTCGATGAGCAGTTCTTC. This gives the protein CASSQGIGLAGLDEQFF.

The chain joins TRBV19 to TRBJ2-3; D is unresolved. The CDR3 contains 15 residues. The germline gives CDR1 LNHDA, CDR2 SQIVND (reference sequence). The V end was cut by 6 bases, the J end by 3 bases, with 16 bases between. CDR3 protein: CASSETWWRTDTQYF. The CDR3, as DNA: TGTGCCAGTAGCGAAACCTGGTGGCGGACAGATACGCAGTATTTT.

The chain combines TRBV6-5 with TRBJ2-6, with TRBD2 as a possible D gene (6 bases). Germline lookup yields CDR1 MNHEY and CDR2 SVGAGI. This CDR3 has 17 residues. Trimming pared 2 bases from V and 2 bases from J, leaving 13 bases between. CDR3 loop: CASSYDRGGTGANVLTF. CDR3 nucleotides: TGTGCCAGCAGTTACGACCGAGGCGGGACTGGGGCCAACGTCCTGACTTTC.

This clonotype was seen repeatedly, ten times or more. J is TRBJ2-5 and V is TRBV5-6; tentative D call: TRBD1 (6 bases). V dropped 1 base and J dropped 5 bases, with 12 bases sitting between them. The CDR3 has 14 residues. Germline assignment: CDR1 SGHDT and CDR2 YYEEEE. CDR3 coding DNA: TGTGCCAGCAGCTTGATAGCAGGGGTCGAGACCCAGTACTTC. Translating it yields CASSLIAGVETQYF.